Listed below are T cell receptor beta chains from one sample, sequenced in a study of CD8 T cell repertoires and HIV-1 epitope variants. Data came from immunoSEQ multiplex PCR; TCRdb stores just in-frame clones and leaves some out. The data contain some 87,000 clones, just under 75% of them singletons. The sample consisted of uncultured baseline CD8+ T cells from peripheral blood mononuclear cells (PBMCs). Receptors were obtained from a male donor with HIV. Each CDR3 is given without its conserved first and last residue. The order of the fields is V gene, CDR3 length, CDR3 protein.

V gene: TRBV28
CDR3 length: 12
CDR3 protein: ASSLERWDTEAF

V gene: TRBV28
CDR3 length: 13
CDR3 protein: ASSATYGTGNEAF

V gene: TRBV13
CDR3 length: 14
CDR3 protein: ASSFRQARGTGELF

V gene: TRBV19
CDR3 length: 12
CDR3 protein: ASSTGGRNQPQH

V gene: TRBV9
CDR3 length: 16
CDR3 protein: ASSVAGTGSPSTDTQY

V gene: TRBV9
CDR3 length: 12
CDR3 protein: ASSVEASGRGYT

V gene: TRBV7-8
CDR3 length: 14
CDR3 protein: ASSLWTRAELNEQF

V gene: TRBV25-1
CDR3 length: 12
CDR3 protein: ASSPPLGTDTQY

V gene: TRBV13
CDR3 length: 10
CDR3 protein: ASSLVENEQF

V gene: TRBV5-1
CDR3 length: 13
CDR3 protein: ASSLDGTDTDTQY

V gene: TRBV5-1
CDR3 length: 12
CDR3 protein: ASSLARRNTEAF

V gene: TRBV27
CDR3 length: 13
CDR3 protein: ASKMDSYSNQPQH

V gene: TRBV9
CDR3 length: 15
CDR3 protein: ASSAWTGTSAYNEQF

V gene: TRBV25-1
CDR3 length: 12
CDR3 protein: ASSESQGRAEAF

V gene: TRBV19
CDR3 length: 16
CDR3 protein: ASSQFVWTGESHTEAF

V gene: TRBV5-1
CDR3 length: 14
CDR3 protein: ASSLIRQGGSTEAF

V gene: TRBV6-1
CDR3 length: 12
CDR3 protein: ASSPGTSNTEAF

V gene: TRBV4-3
CDR3 length: 12
CDR3 protein: ASSQGEGESPLH

V gene: TRBV18
CDR3 length: 12
CDR3 protein: ASSPRGLGTEAF

V gene: TRBV27
CDR3 length: 13
CDR3 protein: ASSLGSLSNQPQH

V gene: TRBV6-5
CDR3 length: 13
CDR3 protein: ASSSPRLARNEQY

V gene: TRBV4-1
CDR3 length: 15
CDR3 protein: ASSQSSQGSGANVLT

V gene: TRBV11-3
CDR3 length: 14
CDR3 protein: ASSLGLAGGYNEQF

V gene: TRBV6-1
CDR3 length: 12
CDR3 protein: ASSITGGRETQY

V gene: TRBV2
CDR3 length: 16
CDR3 protein: ASSAPGLAGGSYNEQF

V gene: TRBV11-1
CDR3 length: 11
CDR3 protein: ASGGTGGSEQY

V gene: TRBV7-9
CDR3 length: 12
CDR3 protein: ASSKEGGDQPQH

V gene: TRBV30
CDR3 length: 11
CDR3 protein: AWRPGSASPLH

V gene: TRBV6-4
CDR3 length: 13
CDR3 protein: ASSDREAGANVLT

V gene: TRBV21-1
CDR3 length: 16
CDR3 protein: ASSNRDREITGANVLT

V gene: TRBV4-1
CDR3 length: 14
CDR3 protein: ASSQEGQGAGDTQY

V gene: TRBV18
CDR3 length: 11
CDR3 protein: ASSPVGNQPQH

V gene: TRBV19
CDR3 length: 13
CDR3 protein: ASSTRDRENYGYT